This T cell receptor (beta chain) was captured by sequencing in a study of CD8 T cells in ankylosing spondylitis. TCRdb used MiXCR to reprocess the 5' RACE reads, holding one entry per CDR3 protein. The sample includes about 36,000 distinct CDR3 sequences, roughly 11% of them seen just once. This CDR3 is 17 amino acids long. The V segment lost 7 bases and the J segment 5 bases; nucleotides outside the gene matches: 18. Germline CDR1 is MNHNS and CDR2 is SASEGT. This chain links TRBV6-1 with TRBJ2-7; 9 nucleotides match TRBD2. The sequenced material came from synovial fluid, either unsorted or a sorted T cell fraction (not recorded which). This TCR came from a male donor with ankylosing spondylitis. CDR3 residues: CASKPHLWAGGPNEQYF. The CDR3 DNA reads as TGTGCCAGCAAGCCCCACCTATGGGCGGGAGGGCCGAACGAGCAGTACTTC.